This TCR beta chain was documented in a study of T cells after yellow fever vaccination. Trimming removed 6 bases from V and 5 bases from J; junction bases left unmatched: 7. The CDR3 is made up of 14 amino acids. TCRdb redid the calling of the 5' RACE reads with MiXCR, one entry per CDR3 protein. The sample lists roughly 340,000 distinct CDR3 sequences, 3.5% to 4.5% seen once, with roughly a quarter in the top ten. The source of this sequence is a man younger than 35 who received the YFV17D yellow fever vaccine. The J gene is TRBJ1-5, the V gene TRBV12-3 or TRBV12-4; 7 bases line up with TRBD1. The sequenced sample was PBMCs, obtained 5 days after the yellow fever booster vaccination. The CDR3 DNA follows: TGTGCCAGCAGCCCCGACAGGGCGGATCAGCCCCAGCATTTT. Translating gives CASSPDRADQPQHF.